This is a list of T cell receptor beta chains from one sample in a study of blood T cell repertoires in COVID-19. Generated by immunoSEQ multiplex PCR, the TCRdb table keeps only in-frame clones and is missing some. The table records a few hundred thousand clones, more than 85% of them present only once. Sequencing was done on a sample of peripheral blood. The receptor source for this set is a man aged 55 to 70 with acute or convalescent COVID-19. Each CDR3 is given with its conserved first and last residue. The D gene is left open where the match is weak. A row's size may be missing; if present it is once, few, many or a size class.

D,J,size,V,CDR3,DNA
TRBD1,TRBJ2-2,-,TRBV9,CASSVGPGTGDTGELFF,TGTGCCAGCAGCGTAGGGCCCGGGACAGGGGATACCGGGGAGCTGTTTTTT
-,TRBJ2-3,-,TRBV7-8,CASSMKRITLTDTQYF,TGTGCCAGCAGCATGAAACGCATTACCCTAACAGATACGCAGTATTTT
TRBD1,TRBJ1-6,-,TRBV18,CASSPTGQVYNSPLHF,TGTGCCAGCTCACCGACGGGACAGGTTTATAATTCACCCCTCCACTTT
TRBD1,TRBJ1-6,once,TRBV7-2,CASSPSPGQHSPLHF,TGTGCCAGCAGCCCATCTCCGGGACAGCATTCACCCCTCCACTTT
-,TRBJ2-7,-,TRBV21-1,CASSNWDRGLGQYF,TGTGCCAGCAGCAACTGGGACAGGGGATTAGGGCAGTACTTC
-,TRBJ2-3,-,TRBV7-6,CASSLGDKDTQYF,TGTGCCAGCAGCTTAGGTGACAAAGATACGCAGTATTTT
TRBD2,TRBJ2-3,-,TRBV7-2,CASSLGAGVGTDTQYF,TGTGCCAGCAGCTTAGGGGCGGGGGTCGGCACAGATACGCAGTATTTT
TRBD2,TRBJ2-1,-,TRBV11-3,CASSPGLGGVNEQFF,TGTGCCAGCAGCCCCGGACTGGGGGGGGTCAATGAGCAGTTCTTC
-,TRBJ2-1,-,TRBV19,CASSRGNSYNEQFF,TGTGCCAGTAGTCGAGGGAATTCCTACAATGAGCAGTTCTTC
-,TRBJ2-1,-,TRBV10-1,CASSNGGKNEQFF,TGCGCCAGCAGTAATGGCGGAAAAAATGAGCAGTTCTTC
TRBD1,TRBJ1-1,-,TRBV7-9,CASSFDPGQGHTEAFF,TGTGCCAGCAGCTTCGATCCGGGACAGGGTCACACTGAAGCTTTCTTT
-,TRBJ1-2,-,TRBV15,CATSRADIPFPARGYTF,TGTGCCACCAGCAGAGCGGACATCCCTTTCCCAGCGAGAGGCTACACCTTC
-,TRBJ1-1,-,TRBV11-1,CASSPTHGGGTEAFF,TGTGCCAGCAGCCCTACCCATGGGGGGGGGACTGAAGCTTTCTTT
TRBD1,TRBJ2-1,-,TRBV7-3,CASRLTGVDNEQFF,TGTGCCAGCAGGCTGACAGGGGTTGACAATGAGCAGTTCTTC
-,TRBJ1-3,-,TRBV13,CASAPTNRAGNTIYF,TGTGCCAGCGCACCAACAAACAGGGCTGGAAACACCATATATTTT
-,TRBJ1-1,-,TRBV25-1,CASRTVNTEAFF,TGTGCCAGCAGGACAGTTAACACTGAAGCTTTCTTT
TRBD1,TRBJ1-5,-,TRBV19,CASSIEQGRTAEPQHF,TGTGCCAGTAGTATAGAACAGGGGCGGACCGCGGAGCCCCAGCATTTT
-,TRBJ1-2,-,TRBV4-2,CASSQGTANYGYTF,TGTGCCAGCAGCCAAGGAACGGCTAACTATGGCTACACCTTC
-,TRBJ1-2,-,TRBV9,CASSPNPTGNYGYTF,TGTGCCAGCAGTCCCAATCCGACAGGAAACTATGGCTACACCTTC
-,TRBJ2-5,-,TRBV19,CASSPDWAETQYF,TGTGCCAGTAGTCCGGACTGGGCAGAGACCCAGTACTTC
-,TRBJ1-4,-,TRBV7-9,CASSLRGGRGGVGEKLFF,TGTGCCAGCAGCTTGAGAGGTGGACGGGGTGGGGTTGGTGAAAAACTGTTTTTT
TRBD1,TRBJ2-7,-,TRBV5-1,CASGMGQGNYEQYF,TGCGCCAGCGGGATGGGACAGGGAAACTACGAGCAGTACTTC
TRBD1,TRBJ1-1,-,TRBV2,CASSVRDRVMNTEAFF,TGTGCCAGCAGTGTCCGGGACAGGGTAATGAACACTGAAGCTTTCTTT
TRBD1,TRBJ2-7,-,TRBV28,CASGTAYLGSYEQYF,TGTGCCAGCGGGACAGCCTATCTGGGAAGCTACGAGCAGTACTTC
TRBD1,TRBJ1-2,-,TRBV5-1,CASSVQGALGGYTF,TGCGCCAGCAGCGTACAGGGGGCCTTAGGTGGCTACACCTTC
TRBD2,TRBJ2-3,-,TRBV6-6,CASSPAGLAGGPWEADTQYF,TGTGCCAGCAGCCCCGCTGGTCTAGCGGGGGGGCCTTGGGAAGCAGATACGCAGTATTTT
-,TRBJ2-7,-,TRBV25-1,CASSDVAGASYEQYF,TGTGCCAGCAGTGACGTTGCGGGGGCTTCCTACGAGCAGTACTTC
TRBD1,TRBJ2-4,-,TRBV19,CASFGIGQGLAKNIQYF,TGTGCCAGCTTCGGGATCGGACAGGGATTGGCCAAAAACATTCAGTACTTC
TRBD2,TRBJ2-7,-,TRBV10-3,CAISESGGTSLREQYF,TGTGCCATCAGTGAGTCGGGTGGGACTAGCCTCCGCGAGCAGTACTTC
TRBD1,TRBJ2-1,-,TRBV3-1/TRBV3-2,CASRNPTGGAYNEQFF,TGTGCCAGCCGCAATCCCACAGGGGGCGCCTACAATGAGCAGTTCTTC
TRBD1,TRBJ1-6,-,TRBV6-1,CASSEGTDNSPLHF,TGTGCCAGCAGCGAAGGGACAGATAATTCACCCCTCCACTTT
TRBD1,TRBJ2-3,-,TRBV6-4,CASSLTTGGADTQYF,TGTGCCAGCAGTCTGACGACAGGGGGCGCAGATACGCAGTATTTT
-,TRBJ1-2,-,TRBV5-1,CASSPGGGGESFRYTF,TGCGCCAGCAGCCCGGGAGGGGGAGGGGAAAGTTTTCGCTACACCTTC
TRBD1,TRBJ2-3,-,TRBV7-2,CASSPDSGTGLGTQYF,TGTGCCAGCAGCCCAGATTCCGGGACAGGGTTGGGTACGCAGTATTTT
TRBD1,TRBJ2-4,-,TRBV6-5,CASAGTGAKNIQYF,TGTGCCAGCGCCGGGACAGGGGCCAAAAACATTCAGTACTTC
TRBD1,TRBJ2-3,once,TRBV6-4,CASSGTGSTDTQYF,TGTGCCAGCAGCGGGACAGGGAGCACAGATACGCAGTATTTT
-,TRBJ1-2,-,TRBV15,CATSRDRQDYGYTF,TGTGCCACCAGCAGAGATCGACAGGACTATGGCTACACCTTC
-,TRBJ1-2,-,TRBV6-5,CASSSTGGAQSYGYTF,TGTGCCAGCAGTTCAACCGGGGGTGCCCAGTCCTATGGCTACACCTTC
TRBD1,TRBJ2-5,few,TRBV7-9,CASSGKTGAQETQYF,TGTGCCAGCAGCGGCAAAACAGGGGCTCAAGAGACCCAGTACTTC
-,TRBJ1-4,-,TRBV9,CASSVASGIAEKLFF,TGTGCCAGCAGCGTAGCGTCCGGGATTGCCGAAAAACTGTTTTTT
-,TRBJ2-3,-,TRBV2,CATRESSVSADTQYF,TGTGCCACCAGGGAATCTAGCGTCTCCGCGGATACGCAGTATTTT
-,TRBJ1-5,-,TRBV5-8,CASSSRQDISNQPQHF,TGTGCCAGCAGCTCGAGACAGGATATTAGCAATCAGCCCCAGCATTTT
TRBD2,TRBJ2-1,once,TRBV6-2/TRBV6-3,CASSRGTAGGPNYPGGTSLHEQFF,TGTGCCAGCAGCCGAGGGACAGCAGGGGGGCCGAATTACCCCGGGGGGACTAGCTTGCATGAGCAGTTCTTC
TRBD2,TRBJ2-7,-,TRBV19,CASSRSSGANYEQYF,TGTGCCAGTAGTAGATCTAGCGGGGCAAACTACGAGCAGTACTTC
TRBD2,TRBJ2-7,-,TRBV18,CASSGLADEQYF,TGTGCCAGCTCAGGACTAGCGGACGAGCAGTACTTC
-,TRBJ2-1,-,TRBV6-5,CASSRREASHNEQFF,TGTGCCAGCAGCCGACGCGAGGCATCCCACAATGAGCAGTTCTTC
-,TRBJ1-5,-,TRBV2,CASSFGQTNSNQPQHF,TGTGCCAGCAGTTTCGGACAGACCAATAGCAATCAGCCCCAGCATTTT
-,TRBJ2-7,-,TRBV14,CASSRTAYYEQYF,TGTGCCAGCAGTCGGACAGCTTACTACGAGCAGTACTTC
TRBD1,TRBJ1-2,few,TRBV6-1,CASSEVGTALYGYTF,TGTGCCAGCAGTGAAGTGGGGACAGCCCTATATGGCTACACCTTC
TRBD1,TRBJ1-5,-,TRBV28,CASSLSQGANQPQHF,TGTGCCAGCAGTTTATCCCAGGGGGCGAATCAGCCCCAGCATTTT